What follows are 11 T cell receptor beta chains derived from one specimen sequenced in a study of human T cells and chemical hapten exposure. Described time point: patch test 1, 2 weeks after DPC sensitization. Noted treatment: therapeutic diphenylcyclopropenone sensitization with weekly scalp DPC. TCRdb re-called the RACE reads through MiXCR, storing one row per CDR3 protein. The data show about 360,000 distinct CDR3 sequences, approximately 6.3% seen once. Sequencing was performed on whole blood, taken in connection with sensitization to the hapten diphenylcyclopropenone (DPC). These receptors originate from a woman under 30 with alopecia areata. Some clones in this sample may be carry-over from other donors' samples.

V is TRBV20-1 and J is TRBJ1-6; D unresolved. This CDR3 comprises 17 residues. CDR1 DFQATT and CDR2 SNEGSKA come from the germline V gene (reference sequence). V shed 6 bases and J shed 0 bases, with 18 bases lying between them. CDR3 region: CSAPQAGTSSYNSPLHF. CDR3 DNA: TGCAGTGCCCCCCAGGCGGGTACCAGCTCCTATAATTCACCCCTCCACTTT.

This clonotype appeared a few times. The V gene is TRBV10-3, the J gene TRBJ2-1, with 9 bases lining up with TRBD1. The V gene's germline CDR1 is ENHRY and CDR2 SYGVKD. Trimming cost V 4 bases and J 3 bases; bases outside gene matches: 7. The CDR3 contains 16 residues. The CDR3 loop is CAISGETGGDYNEQFF. The CDR3 DNA reads TGTGCCATCAGTGGCGAGACAGGGGGTGACTACAATGAGCAGTTCTTC.

This chain connects TRBV5-1 to TRBJ2-7; a weak D match, TRBD2 (6 bases). The germline V gene encodes CDR1 SGHRS and CDR2 YFSETQ. The CDR3 length is 15 residues. Trimming removed 0 bases from V and 0 bases from J, with 10 bases in between. The chain's CDR3 is CASSLGLDSSYEQYF. Here the CDR3 DNA reads TGCGCCAGCAGCTTGGGACTAGACAGCTCCTACGAGCAGTACTTC.

In this sample, this clonotype turned up many times. The rearrangement joins TRBV7-2 to TRBJ2-6; D unclear. The germline V gene encodes CDR1 SGHTA and CDR2 FQGNSA. Trimming removed 3 bases at V and 0 bases at J, with 3 bases between. CDR3 length: 14 residues. CDR3 loop: CASSLHSGANVLTF. CDR3 DNA: TGTGCCAGCAGCTTGCACTCTGGGGCCAACGTCCTGACTTTC.

V is TRBV13 and J is TRBJ2-4; D not certain. The V and J ends lost 1 base and 3 bases respectively, with 7 bases between them. Germline assignment: CDR1 PRHDT and CDR2 FYEKMQ (reference sequence). CDR3 size: 14 residues. The CDR3 loop is CASSLAVGKNIQYF. In DNA form, the CDR3 reads TGTGCCAGCAGCTTAGCAGTTGGCAAAAACATTCAGTACTTC.

This clonotype was seen a handful of times. The CDR3 DNA reads as TGCGCCAGCAGCCAAGAGGGACAGAGTGGCTACACCTTC. Protein: CASSQEGQSGYTF. V and J are TRBV4-1 and TRBJ1-2, with TRBD1 matching 7 bases. The trim removed 0 bases at V and 7 bases at J, leaving 2 bases unmatched. The CDR3 consists of 13 residues. The germline CDR1 and CDR2 sequences are MGHRA and YSYEKL.

This clonotype was observed many times. This sequence joins TRBV18 and TRBJ1-1; D is unresolved. Germline V gives CDR1 KGHSH, CDR2 LQKENI. The V end was cut by 2 bases, the J end by 5 bases, with 12 bases between. This CDR3 region has 14 residues. As DNA, the CDR3 is TGTGCCAGCTCACCATCTGAGGAGGGTACTGAAGCTTTCTTT. It specifies CASSPSEEGTEAFF.

V gene TRBV6-2 or TRBV6-3 combines with J gene TRBJ1-5, with D possibly TRBD1 on 5 matching bases. The germline V and J ends were trimmed by 2 bases and 3 bases, with 8 bases remaining between them. The CDR3 spans 14 residues. Looked up from germline, CDR1 is MNHEY and CDR2 is SVGEGT. In DNA, the CDR3 is TGTGCCAGCAGTTACATAGGGGTCAATCAGCCCCAGCATTTT. Its translation is CASSYIGVNQPQHF.

The chain employs TRBV27 and TRBJ1-2; D may be TRBD1 (5 bases). Looked up from germline, CDR1 is MNHEY and CDR2 is SMNVEV (reference sequence). The CDR3 sequence is 16 residues long. Trimming removed 1 base at V and 4 bases at J, with 16 bases between. The CDR3 nucleotides read TGTGCCAGCAGTTTATGGGCGGGACTCAAGGGCTATGGCTACACCTTC. Its translation is CASSLWAGLKGYGYTF.

This clonotype was observed at least ten times. The chain uses TRBV20-1 and TRBJ2-5; a weak D match, TRBD2 (5 bases). This CDR3 is built from 16 residues. Per the germline V gene, CDR1 is DFQATT and CDR2 is SNEGSKA (reference sequence). V lost 1 base to trimming and J lost 2 bases, with 17 bases between them. The CDR3 region has the DNA TGCAGTGCTAGAGGGGAACCATCCTGGGAGCAAGAGACCCAGTACTTC. Its translation: CSARGEPSWEQETQYF.

This clonotype has only a few counts. The V call is TRBV18, the J call TRBJ2-3; 9 bases are shared with TRBD1. Unmatched junction bases numbered 1, after V lost 2 bases and J lost 1 base. The CDR3 covers 15 residues. From germline, CDR1 is KGHSH and CDR2 LQKENI. CDR3 sequence reads: CASSPNRGRTDTQYF. For the CDR3, the DNA is TGTGCCAGCTCACCAAACAGGGGGCGCACAGATACGCAGTATTTT.